Below, 31 T cell receptor beta chains from the same sample are listed, as sequenced in a study of T cells in Graves' hyperthyroidism and ophthalmopathy. Authors of the study amplified TCR beta CDR3 regions from RNA transcripts. Using the HTBI primer set, a first-round RT-PCR was run on the TCR CDR3. TCRdb ran MiXCR on the multiplex PCR reads and lists one entry per CDR3 protein. Of hundreds of thousands of distinct CDR3 sequences listed, around 15% are singletons. Sequencing was carried out using blood. These receptors were taken from a young woman with Graves' hyperthyroidism.

This clonotype showed up many times. The J gene is TRBJ1-2, the V gene TRBV27; D ambiguous. Germline CDR1 reads MNHEY; CDR2 reads SMNVEV (reference sequence). This CDR3 has 15 residues. Trimming took off 6 bases at V and 1 base at J, with 15 bases between the two ends. The CDR3 coding sequence is TGTGCCAGCAGCGTAGGGAGTGGAATTAACTATGGCTACACCTTC. This translates into CASSVGSGINYGYTF.

The V gene is TRBV12-3 or TRBV12-4, the J gene TRBJ2-3, with TRBD2 matching 11 bases. This CDR3 contains 16 residues. The V segment lost 7 bases and the J segment 2 bases; nucleotides outside the gene matches: 8. Here the CDR3 reads CASNEGTSGFTDTQYF. The CDR3 DNA reads as TGTGCCAGCAACGAAGGGACTAGCGGATTCACAGATACGCAGTATTTT.

This clonotype was counted ten times or more. The chain uses TRBV27 and TRBJ2-5; TRBD1 might be the D (5 bases). Trimming cost V 5 bases and J 0 bases, with 16 bases left between them. This CDR3 region has 16 residues. The germline V gene encodes CDR1 MNHEY and CDR2 SMNVEV (reference sequence). CDR3 sequence: CASSKGKGMYQETQYF. CDR3 bases: TGTGCCAGCAGTAAAGGAAAGGGGATGTACCAAGAGACCCAGTACTTC.

In this sample, this clonotype turned up a few times. The chain carries TRBV11-2 and TRBJ2-5; D is undetermined. Deletions cut 3 bases from V and 2 bases from J, with 10 bases between. This CDR3 has 14 amino acids. Germline V lookup: CDR1 SGHAT, CDR2 FQNNGV. The CDR3 is CASSLYSHQETQYF. The CDR3 DNA reads TGTGCCAGCAGCTTGTACAGTCATCAAGAGACCCAGTACTTC.

The chain uses TRBV19 and TRBJ1-2; D is unclear. The length of the CDR3 is 12 residues. Germline CDR1 and CDR2: LNHDA and SQIVND (reference sequence). Trimming took 5 bases from V and 4 from J, leaving 8 bases between them. The CDR3 reads CASSSHPYGYTF. In DNA form, the CDR3 reads TGTGCCAGTAGTTCCCACCCCTATGGCTACACCTTC.

This sequence joins TRBV5-1 and TRBJ2-1; 9 bases align to TRBD2. Germline V gene data show CDR1 as SGHRS and CDR2 as YFSETQ. The J segment lost 2 bases and the V segment lost 2 bases, leaving 5 bases of the junction unmatched. CDR3 length: 16 residues. The CDR3 is CASSFLTSGTYNEQFF. The CDR3, as DNA: TGCGCCAGCAGCTTCCTGACTAGCGGTACCTACAATGAGCAGTTCTTC.

The chain couples TRBV9 to TRBJ2-4; TRBD1 aligns across 7 bases. Losses at the gene ends were 4 bases for V and 10 bases for J; bases not matched to a gene: 11. The CDR3 contains 14 residues. Germline V gives CDR1 SGDLS, CDR2 YYNGEE. CDR3 sequence: CASSPTTGKWIQYF. The CDR3 nucleotides read TGTGCCAGCAGCCCTACGACAGGGAAATGGATTCAGTACTTC.

The chain has TRBV19 and TRBJ1-2; D call uncertain. This CDR3 region has 14 residues. The germline V gene encodes CDR1 LNHDA and CDR2 SQIVND (reference sequence). Trimming removed 9 bases at V and 3 bases at J, with 17 bases between. In DNA, the CDR3 is TGTGCCAGCCGTCCTAGGGCAGCCCACTATGGCTACACCTTC. It yields the protein CASRPRAAHYGYTF.

This clonotype was recorded at least ten times. This chain connects TRBV7-2 to TRBJ2-3; 8 bases match TRBD2. The CDR3 consists of 15 residues. V lost 3 bases, J lost 8 bases, and 10 bases stayed unmatched. CDR1 is SGHTA and CDR2 is FQGNSA in the germline V gene. CDR3 protein: CASSLRSSGLATQYF. CDR3 sequence (DNA): TGTGCCAGCAGCTTGCGGTCTAGCGGGTTGGCTACGCAGTATTTT. Combining the CDR3 with reference TRBV7-2 and TRBJ2-3 gives the whole variable domain GAGVSQSPSNKVTEKGKDVELRCDPISGHTALYWYRQSLGQGLEFLIYFQGNSAPDKSGLPSDRFSAERTGGSVSTLTIQRTQQEDSAVYLCASSLRSSGLATQYFGPGTRLTVL.

In its sample, this clonotype was seen many times. The chain is built from TRBV7-9 and TRBJ1-4, with 9 bases identical to TRBD1. Germline-derived CDR1 and CDR2 are SEHNR and FQNEAQ (reference sequence). The CDR3 contains 16 residues. V shed 4 bases and J 7 bases; nucleotides not matched to a gene: 10. The CDR3 loop is CASSYRTGTGIEKLFF. The CDR3 nucleotides are TGTGCCAGCAGCTATCGAACCGGGACAGGGATTGAAAAACTGTTTTTT.

The chain is built from TRBV7-2 and TRBJ1-2; TRBD1 aligns across 7 bases. The V segment lost 4 bases and the J segment 0 bases; nucleotides outside the gene matches: 5. The CDR3 has 15 amino acids. Germline-derived CDR1 and CDR2 are SGHTA and FQGNSA. This CDR3 reads CASSYKGQPNYGYTF. For the CDR3, the DNA is TGTGCCAGCAGCTATAAGGGACAGCCTAACTATGGCTACACCTTC.

There are a few counts of this clonotype. The gene calls are TRBV5-6 and TRBJ2-1; 8 bases map to TRBD2. Germline V gene data show CDR1 as SGHDT and CDR2 as YYEEEE. The J segment lost 6 bases and the V segment lost 5 bases, leaving 25 bases of the junction unmatched. This CDR3 has 20 residues. The CDR3 here is CASRPSGVQGSWLAGNEQFF. DNA for the CDR3: TGTGCCAGCAGACCGAGCGGGGTACAGGGAAGTTGGCTAGCGGGCAATGAGCAGTTCTTC.

This clonotype was seen a handful of times. CDR3 sequence reads: CASSYESGGITYNEQFF. The CDR3 DNA reads as TGTGCCAGCAGTTACGAAAGCGGGGGGATTACCTACAATGAGCAGTTCTTC. The chain joins TRBV6-5 to TRBJ2-1, with TRBD2 identical over 9 bases. The CDR3 consists of 17 residues. Trimming at V came to 2 bases and at J to 2 bases, leaving 7 bases not matched to a gene. Germline loops: CDR1 MNHEY, CDR2 SVGAGI.

A note on this clonotype: At one boundary the junction diverges from the germline segment, which might be a read error. This sequence joins TRBV5-1 and TRBJ2-3; D gene ambiguous. The CDR3 runs to 14 residues. Germline CDR1 reads SGHRS; CDR2 reads YFSETQ. As DNA, the CDR3 is TGCGCCAGCATCTTGGAAGGCCCGCCCGATACGCAGTATTTT. Encoded protein: CASILEGPPDTQYF. The whole variable domain, filled in from reference TRBV5-1 and TRBJ2-3, reads KAGVTQTPRYLIKTRGQQVTLSCSPISGHRSVSWYQQTPGQGLQFLFEYFSETQRNKGNFPGRFSGRQFSNSRSEMNVSTLELGDSALYLCASILEGPPDTQYFGPGTRLTVL.

This clonotype was picked up many times. The V and J genes are TRBV24-1 and TRBJ2-7; D possibly corresponds to TRBD1 (6 bases). The V end lost 1 base, the J end lost 4 bases, and 13 bases lay between the germline ends. The germline gives CDR1 KGHDR, CDR2 SFDVKD. This CDR3 is built from 15 residues. CDR3 in DNA: TGTGCCACCAGTGATTTAGCTGGGGGCAGATACGAGCAGTACTTC. Encoded protein: CATSDLAGGRYEQYF.

Many counts were recorded for this clonotype. The rearrangement uses TRBV12-3 or TRBV12-4 and TRBJ2-3; the D is unclear. Trimming took 2 bases from V and 3 from J, leaving 12 bases between them. This CDR3 has 15 residues. The CDR3 DNA sequence: TGTGCCAGCAGTTTAAGTGCGTCCCTTACAGATACGCAGTATTTT. Translating it yields CASSLSASLTDTQYF.

This clonotype came up many times. The V call is TRBV5-1, the J call TRBJ2-1, with TRBD2 matching over 9 bases. V dropped 0 bases and J dropped 6; count of bases not matched to a gene: 4. This CDR3 spans 15 amino acids. Germline assignment: CDR1 SGHRS and CDR2 YFSETQ. This CDR3 is CASSLELAGPNEQFF. The CDR3 DNA follows: TGCGCCAGCAGCTTGGAACTAGCGGGCCCCAATGAGCAGTTCTTC.

This clonotype came up a few times. The J gene is TRBJ1-4, the V gene TRBV14; TRBD1 matches 8 bases. CDR3 length equals 15 residues. Germline trimming cut 1 base from V and 13 bases from J; bases unmatched to any gene: 11. CDR1 SGHDN and CDR2 FVKESK come from the germline V gene. The CDR3 protein is CASSQAGTGPEGLFF. DNA of the CDR3: TGTGCCAGCAGCCAAGCCGGGACAGGTCCTGAAGGACTGTTTTTT.

This clonotype was counted between two and nine times. This chain uses TRBV6-2 or TRBV6-3 with TRBJ2-1; unclear D gene. The length of the CDR3 is 13 residues. The ends were cut back, 6 bases at V and 6 bases at J, with 12 bases in the middle. Germline assignment: CDR1 MNHEY and CDR2 SVGEGT. CDR3 sequence reads: CASSHRRTNEQFF. The CDR3 DNA follows: TGTGCCAGCAGCCACAGACGGACCAATGAGCAGTTCTTC.

The genes are TRBV7-2 and TRBJ1-1, with D hard to call. This CDR3 region has 11 residues. Per the germline V gene, CDR1 is SGHTA and CDR2 is FQGNSA. V lost 1 base to trimming and J lost 11 bases, with 8 bases between them. This chain's CDR3 is CASSLDLEAFF. In DNA form, the CDR3 reads TGTGCCAGCAGCTTAGACCTGGAGGCTTTCTTT.

This chain connects TRBV12-5 to TRBJ1-5; the D gene is possibly TRBD1 (5 bases). V was shortened by 0 bases and J by 4 bases, with 7 bases between the two germline ends. From germline, CDR1 is LGHNT and CDR2 FRNRAP. This CDR3 contains 14 residues. The CDR3 protein is CASGLVGANQPQHF. The CDR3 region has the DNA TGTGCTAGTGGTTTGGTAGGGGCGAATCAGCCCCAGCATTTT.

This clonotype was picked up one time. The chain is built from TRBV6-1 and TRBJ1-2, with D unclear. Trimming removed 6 bases at V and 4 bases at J, with 15 bases between. The germline gives CDR1 MNHNS, CDR2 SASEGT. The CDR3 contains 14 residues. For the CDR3, the DNA is TGTGCCAGCAGAAGTTTGGGAAGAGGCTATGGCTACACCTTC. This translates into CASRSLGRGYGYTF.

The genes are TRBV12-5 and TRBJ1-1; 8 bases are a match to TRBD1. The CDR3 extends over 12 amino acids. V lost 6 bases and J lost 13; bases outside the gene matches: 10. Germline CDR1 LGHNT, CDR2 FRNRAP. CDR3: CASGGQGGTLFF. The CDR3 DNA is TGTGCTAGTGGAGGACAGGGTGGTACCCTTTTCTTT. Full variable domain (remainder filled in from reference TRBV12-5 and TRBJ1-1): DARVTQTPRHKVTEMGQEVTMRCQPILGHNTVFWYRQTMMQGLELLAYFRNRAPLDDSGMPKDRFSAEMPDATLATLKIQPSEPRDSAVYFCASGGQGGTLFFGQGTRLTVV.

This clonotype has just a few counts. J is TRBJ2-1 and V is TRBV7-9, with D perhaps matching TRBD1 or TRBD2 (5 bases each). Deletions cut 5 bases from V and 0 bases from J, with 14 bases between. CDR1 and CDR2 from the germline V gene are SEHNR and FQNEAQ (reference sequence). The CDR3 extends over 16 amino acids. In DNA form, the CDR3 reads TGTGCCAGCAGCCCGATCGCAGGGAGCTCCTACAATGAGCAGTTCTTC. It codes for CASSPIAGSSYNEQFF.

The V and J genes are TRBV18 and TRBJ2-5; TRBD1 matches 7 bases. Germline V gene data show CDR1 as KGHSH and CDR2 as LQKENI. The CDR3 is 15 residues long. J was trimmed by 1 base and V by 2 bases; bases with no gene match: 4. The CDR3 reads CASSPSTGIQETQYF. CDR3 nucleotide sequence: TGTGCCAGCTCACCATCGACAGGGATCCAAGAGACCCAGTACTTC.

V is TRBV14 and J is TRBJ1-1; D perhaps matches TRBD1 (5 bases). Germline V gene sequence: CDR1 SGHDN, CDR2 FVKESK. The V end was cut by 4 bases, the J end by 0 bases, with 12 bases between. The CDR3 extends over 15 amino acids. As DNA, the CDR3 is TGTGCCAGCAGCCCTATCCGGGGGTTGAACACTGAAGCTTTCTTT. Protein: CASSPIRGLNTEAFF.

The V call is TRBV5-1, the J call TRBJ1-1; D might be TRBD1 (5 bases). Trimming cost V 0 bases and J 1 base, with 16 bases left between them. The CDR3 is 17 residues long. Germline loops: CDR1 SGHRS, CDR2 YFSETQ. The DNA for the CDR3 is TGCGCCAGCAGCTTGGGGTTAGGGACGAAGGGGAACACTGAAGCTTTCTTT. Protein product: CASSLGLGTKGNTEAFF.

This clonotype appeared a few times. The V and J genes are TRBV5-1 and TRBJ2-3; 10 bases are a match to TRBD2. This CDR3 spans 16 amino acids. V shed 0 bases and J 4 bases; nucleotides not matched to a gene: 5. Germline CDR1 and CDR2: SGHRS and YFSETQ. CDR3 in DNA: TGCGCCAGCAGCTTGGTCCTAGCGGGAGTGGCAGATACGCAGTATTTT. Encoded protein: CASSLVLAGVADTQYF.

The V and J genes are TRBV2 and TRBJ2-3; TRBD2 matches at 11 bases. The CDR3 runs 16 residues. V was clipped by 5 bases and J by 5 bases; unmatched bases: 9. The germline V gene has CDR1 SNHLY and CDR2 FYNNEI. The CDR3 is CASSQTTSGVKDTQYF. CDR3 coding DNA: TGTGCCAGCAGTCAAACGACTAGCGGGGTTAAAGATACGCAGTATTTT.

The chain links TRBV5-4 to TRBJ1-1; no clear D gene. The germline V gene has CDR1 SGHNT and CDR2 YYREEE (reference sequence). V shed 4 bases and J shed 0 bases, with 13 bases lying between them. This CDR3 is built from 15 residues. In DNA, the CDR3 is TGTGCCAGCAGCCTACCCTCCGGGATGAACACTGAAGCTTTCTTT. Its protein product is CASSLPSGMNTEAFF.

This clonotype was picked up many times. CDR3 residues: CASSLVLAGVTYEQYF. CDR3 in DNA: TGTGCCAGCAGCTTAGTCCTAGCGGGTGTAACCTACGAGCAGTACTTC. V and J are TRBV7-9 and TRBJ2-7, with TRBD2 matching 8 bases. This CDR3 is 16 amino acids long. V dropped 1 base and J dropped 2; count of bases not matched to a gene: 7. Germline V gene data show CDR1 as SEHNR and CDR2 as FQNEAQ (reference sequence).